This is a list of T cell receptor beta chains from one sample in a study of CD8 T cells in Susac syndrome. Via MiXCR, TCRdb re-called the immunoSEQ multiplex PCR reads, giving one row per CDR3 protein. The sample carries about 440,000 distinct CDR3 sequences, around 85% recorded once. The specimen was CD8+ T cells from PBMCs. These receptors were collected from a human donor with multiple sclerosis. The CDR3 runs from the conserved cysteine through the conserved F or W. The D gene is left open where the match is weak. Size is stated for part of the rows, as once, few or many counts, or as a class when the clone is expanded.

J: TRBJ2-2
D: -
V: TRBV12-3/TRBV12-4
size: -
CDR3: CASSSLDRSRGSGELFF
DNA: TGTGCCAGCAGTTCCCTAGACAGGTCAAGGGGGTCCGGGGAGCTGTTTTTT

J: TRBJ2-7
D: -
V: TRBV20-1
size: -
CDR3: CSAQDREGTDPYEQYF
DNA: TGCAGTGCCCAGGACAGAGAGGGGACGGACCCCTACGAGCAGTACTTC

J: TRBJ1-2
D: -
V: TRBV28
size: -
CDR3: CASSFGTLYGYTF
DNA: TGTGCCAGCAGTTTCGGGACACTCTATGGCTACACCTTC

J: TRBJ2-3
D: -
V: TRBV19
size: -
CDR3: CASSKDFPDTQYF
DNA: TGTGCCAGTAGTAAGGACTTCCCAGATACGCAGTATTTT

J: TRBJ2-7
D: -
V: TRBV29-1
size: few
CDR3: CSVEDQNEQYF
DNA: TGCAGCGTTGAAGATCAAAACGAGCAGTACTTC

J: TRBJ2-3
D: -
V: TRBV20-1
size: -
CDR3: CSALGASTDTQYF
DNA: TGCAGTGCTTTGGGGGCTAGCACAGATACGCAGTATTTT

J: TRBJ2-1
D: -
V: TRBV30
size: -
CDR3: CAWAADSTGYNEQFF
DNA: TGTGCCTGGGCAGCCGACAGTACGGGGTACAATGAGCAGTTCTTC

J: TRBJ1-3
D: -
V: TRBV28
size: -
CDR3: CASSLRGAAGNTIYF
DNA: TGTGCCAGCAGTTTACGAGGGGCGGCAGGAAACACCATATATTTT

J: TRBJ2-7
D: TRBD1
V: TRBV12-3/TRBV12-4
size: -
CDR3: CASSLLGTGQNEQYF
DNA: TGTGCCAGCAGTTTACTAGGGACAGGGCAGAACGAGCAGTACTTC

J: TRBJ1-1
D: -
V: TRBV30
size: -
CDR3: CAWSVVWGTEAFF
DNA: TGTGCCTGGAGTGTGGTTTGGGGCACTGAAGCTTTCTTT

J: TRBJ2-3
D: TRBD2
V: TRBV10-3
size: -
CDR3: CAISGGGFGDTQYF
DNA: TGTGCCATCAGCGGGGGAGGGTTTGGAGATACGCAGTATTTT

J: TRBJ1-1
D: TRBD1
V: TRBV27
size: many
CDR3: CASSLTGVNTEAFF
DNA: TGTGCCAGCAGCCTCACAGGGGTGAACACTGAAGCTTTCTTT

J: TRBJ2-1
D: TRBD1
V: TRBV6-1
size: -
CDR3: CASRGQGWDEQFF
DNA: TGTGCCAGCAGGGGACAGGGGTGGGATGAGCAGTTCTTC

J: TRBJ1-2
D: -
V: TRBV20-1
size: -
CDR3: CSAPSRRQGLGGDGYTF
DNA: TGCAGTGCTCCCTCCCGCAGGCAGGGTCTAGGTGGGGATGGCTACACCTTC

J: TRBJ1-2
D: -
V: TRBV29-1
size: -
CDR3: CSVESVPRYGYTF
DNA: TGCAGCGTTGAATCGGTTCCCCGCTATGGCTACACCTTC

J: TRBJ2-3
D: -
V: TRBV3-1
size: -
CDR3: CASSQTGSPPDTQYF
DNA: TGTGCCAGCAGCCAAACCGGGAGTCCCCCAGATACGCAGTATTTT

J: TRBJ1-1
D: -
V: TRBV12-3/TRBV12-4
size: -
CDR3: CASSLRLNPEAFF
DNA: TGTGCCAGCAGTTTAAGGCTGAACCCTGAAGCTTTCTTT

J: TRBJ1-1
D: -
V: TRBV5-1
size: -
CDR3: CASSLVAGRVIWNTEAFF
DNA: TGCGCCAGCAGCTTGGTCGCAGGGCGTGTAATATGGAACACTGAAGCTTTCTTT

J: TRBJ2-1
D: TRBD2
V: TRBV6-1
size: -
CDR3: CASSEGLGGLAGGSSYNEQFF
DNA: TGTGCCAGCAGTGAAGGCTTAGGTGGACTAGCGGGGGGGAGCTCCTACAATGAGCAGTTCTTC

J: TRBJ2-2
D: TRBD2
V: TRBV7-8
size: -
CDR3: CASSSPGQREGYTGELFF
DNA: TGTGCCAGCAGCTCTCCCGGACAGCGGGAGGGCTACACCGGGGAGCTGTTTTTT

J: TRBJ1-4
D: -
V: TRBV27
size: -
CDR3: CASSLEAGSPNEKLFF
DNA: TGTGCCAGCAGTTTGGAAGCAGGGTCACCTAATGAAAAACTGTTTTTT

J: TRBJ2-7
D: -
V: TRBV3-1
size: -
CDR3: CASSHSDYTTSNEQYF
DNA: TGTGCCAGCAGCCACTCCGACTATACAACATCTAACGAGCAGTACTTC

J: TRBJ2-7
D: TRBD1
V: TRBV19
size: once
CDR3: CASKVWDRGYEQYF
DNA: TGTGCCAGTAAAGTTTGGGACAGGGGCTACGAGCAGTACTTC

J: TRBJ2-2
D: -
V: TRBV7-9
size: -
CDR3: CASSLPSEVRGGELFF
DNA: TGTGCCAGCAGTTTACCGTCCGAGGTGCGGGGCGGGGAGCTGTTTTTT

J: TRBJ1-2
D: -
V: TRBV27
size: -
CDR3: CASSPQGKGYTF
DNA: TGTGCCAGCAGTCCGCAGGGAAAAGGCTACACCTTC